This T cell receptor beta chain comes out of a study of lymphopenia after photon versus proton radiotherapy. Points from the study as a whole: Oligoclonal CD8+ Temra expansion after nadir drove photon patients' diversity drop. In patients who died, overall survival fell as post-nadir TCR diversity dropped more. Survival link was tested only in deceased patients; proton benefit remains a possibility. Photon-treated patients lost naive T cells and TCR diversity; proton-treated stayed stable.

The germline gives CDR1 LNHDA, CDR2 SQIVND (reference sequence). The CDR3 length is 14 residues. V dropped 5 bases and J dropped 8 bases, with 15 bases sitting between them. Using immunoSEQ multiplex PCR, the repertoire was profiled, and TCRdb retains in-frame clones only, with some absent. The sample contains 53,000 or so clones, around 83% of which appear only once. As regards this clone: Antigen unknown.

This clonotype originated in a man aged 50-59 years with gastric cancer. V gene TRBV19 combines with J gene TRBJ1-4; a weak D match, TRBD1 (5 bases). The material sequenced was peripheral blood, taken from a patient treated with photon-based radiotherapy. The CDR3 nucleotides read TGTGCCAGTAGTTCCCAGGGAGACTACGAAAAACTGTTTTTT. Its translation is CASSSQGDYEKLFF.